This TCR beta chain came from a study of tumor and adjacent non-tumor tissue in lung cancer (dated by TCRdb to between 2017 and 2018). General notes on the study: Patients with adenocarcinoma (about 12), squamous cell carcinoma (2) and small cell lung cancer (1) were included in the cohort. Among the approximately 15 patients, ages ranged from about 30 to 85 years, some ten were men and 5 were women, and disease was TNM stage I to III. A total of around 130,000,000 productive TCRbeta reads were generated by sequencing, corresponding to an average of about 4.17 million reads per sample. Bulk TCRbeta repertoires were compared between lung tumor tissue and matched distant non-tumor lung tissue obtained from about 16 lung cancer patients. TCRbeta CDR3 sequencing was performed on approximately 30 paired specimens, with one tumor sample and one normal lung sample collected per patient.

With regard to this clonotype: Its antigen has not been determined. An end of the junction does not agree with germline; a read error may underlie this.

RNA was extracted from bulk unsorted tissue and checked for quality with a NanoDrop ND-1000 and an Agilent 2100. Normal lung samples were distant non-tumor tissue taken more than 3 cm from the tumor edge. All donors had newly diagnosed lung cancer, had not received prior chemotherapy, and were admitted for thoracic surgery in China between August and November 2014. Patients who had received previous radiotherapy or chemotherapy, or who had another concurrent cancer, were excluded from the study. Surgical tissue pieces of roughly 1-2 cm3 were preserved in RNAlater solution and stored at -80 °C until use. The library was built by means of multiplex PCR. Sequencing was carried out with an Illumina HiSeq 2500. TCRbeta libraries were constructed through three rounds of nested PCR with primers (Table S4) according to protocols adapted from ARM-PCR. Before sequencing, PCR products of 200-500 bp were cut from the gel and purified using the QIAquick gel extraction kit. Per the original workflow: Reads were cleaned using Trimmomatic, were merged into complete CDR3 sequences using FLASH, and were assigned to V(D)J germline segments using MiTCR. Clonal diversity was computed as the inverse Simpson's index with VDJtools. In-frame sequences without a premature stop codon were defined as productive reads. In TCRdb, the public reads were trimmed at Q25 with fastp and aligned with MiXCR, with productive beta chains retained. Every CDR3 protein is listed once, alongside the most common genes and DNA of its rows. TCRdb's processing, not the authors' own work, is the source of the V and J calls. The sample table holds 43,000 or so distinct CDR3 sequences, of which 60% were seen once. 45% to 50% of the sample is taken by the ten largest.

General findings and caveats noted by the study authors: TCR diversity was significantly higher in younger patients, and higher tumor TCR diversity was associated with shorter overall and disease-free survival. The top 100 clones made up a significantly larger cumulative share of the repertoire in normal lung than in tumor tissue. Only roughly 16 patients were in the cohort, and the authors stated that larger samples and more detailed clinical data are needed. TCR diversity (inverse Simpson) was significantly higher in tumor than in normal lung tissue (around 450 vs 150, P = 0.0075, Mann-Whitney U test). Neither the sequencing platform nor unique molecular identifiers are mentioned in the methods. Peripheral blood was not sequenced, so blood TCRbeta repertoires in these lung cancer patients were not examined.

Sequenced: distant non-tumor lung tissue. The clonotype was recovered from a man aged 50 to 59 with non-small cell lung cancer.

CDR3 protein: CVSSLSSAAGVRDTDTQYF. The bases read TGTGTCAGCAGCCTATCTAGTGCGGCGGGAGTACGAGACACAGATACGCAGTATTTT. In this chain, TRBV11-2 is recombined with TRBJ2-3; 7 central nucleotides agree with TRBD2. CDR1 and CDR2, looked up from the germline V gene, are SGHAT and FQNNGV. The CDR3 numbers 19 residues from cysteine through phenylalanine. Of all the DNA, just the CDR3 is kept, 57 bases in frame from base 1.